The clone carrying this TCR beta chain was found many times. Its antigen is currently unknown. V shed 6 bases and J shed 5 bases, with 19 bases lying between them. CDR3 length: 15 residues. CDR1 SNHLY and CDR2 FYNNEI come from the germline V gene. The data originate from a study of beta chain features in type 1 diabetes. Reverse transcribing all isolated RNA meant expressed TCRB transcripts were sequenced. About 3.6 million reads were obtained on average from naive, central memory and regulatory T cell samples. Assay: immunoSEQ multiplex PCR; the TCRdb copy retains only in-frame clones and omits some. In the table there are about 340,000 clones, approximately 9.9% of which are singletons. Study-level results: All four CD4+ subsets from Type 1 diabetes patients carried moderately but significantly shorter TCRB CDR3s.

Input material: central memory CD4+ T cells from blood. The chain couples TRBV2 to TRBJ2-5; a possible D gene is TRBD2 (6 bases). This receptor was identified in a man aged 30 to 39 with type 1 diabetes. In nucleotides, the CDR3 is TGTGCCAGCAGGGCTAGCCAGGCGGGAACTGAGACCCAGTACTTC. Translation gives CASRASQAGTETQYF.